Listed below are T cell receptor beta chains from one sample, sequenced in a study of OX40 agonist ivuxolimab in advanced cancers. Profiling relied on immunoSEQ multiplex PCR, and the TCRdb table lists in-frame clones only, not all of them. Of about 150,000 clones in the sample, 94% were seen once. This sample comprised CD4+ or CD8+ T cells sorted from blood, obtained in a trial of the OX40 agonist ivuxolimab. These receptors were collected from an adult with an advanced solid tumor such as melanoma, head and neck, liver or kidney cancer. Each CDR3 is given with its conserved first and last residue. A D gene is named only where the DNA matches it firmly. Size values are once, few and many counts, or a class for expanded clones, and some rows have none.

clone_size,v_call,d_call,j_call,cdr3_nt,cdr3_aa
NA,TRBV10-3,NA,TRBJ2-7,TGTGCCATCAGATCGACAGACTCCTACGAGCAGTACTTC,CAIRSTDSYEQYF
NA,TRBV6-5,TRBD2,TRBJ2-7,TGTGCCAGCAGTTACTCGATTGCGGGAGGCCCCTACGAGCAGTACTTC,CASSYSIAGGPYEQYF
NA,TRBV7-2,NA,TRBJ2-1,TGTGCCAGCAGCTTACAACCGGGGAGCTCCTACAATGAGCAGTTCTTC,CASSLQPGSSYNEQFF
NA,TRBV11-2,NA,TRBJ2-5,TGTGCCAGCAGCTTCATCCAGGAGACCCAGTACTTC,CASSFIQETQYF
NA,TRBV4-3,TRBD1,TRBJ2-7,TGCGCCAGCAGCCACGGAATCCCGGGACAGATCTACGAGCAGTACTTC,CASSHGIPGQIYEQYF
NA,TRBV19,NA,TRBJ1-2,TGTGCCAGTAGTCGACAAACTTGGGGGTATGGCTACACCTTC,CASSRQTWGYGYTF
once,TRBV19,NA,TRBJ1-4,TGTGCCAGTAGTATTTCAGGAGCATCAAGGGGGTCACATAATGAAAAACTGTTTTTT,CASSISGASRGSHNEKLFF
NA,TRBV5-1,NA,TRBJ2-5,TGCGCCAGCAGCTTGGCGGGGTTTGAGACCCAGTACTTC,CASSLAGFETQYF
NA,TRBV7-2,NA,TRBJ2-5,TGTGCCAGCAGCTTAGGGGAACAAGAGACCCAGTACTTC,CASSLGEQETQYF
NA,TRBV6-1,TRBD1,TRBJ2-1,TGTGCCAGCATCCTGGGACAGTCCCACAATGAGCAGTTCTTC,CASILGQSHNEQFF
NA,TRBV9,NA,TRBJ1-5,TGTGCCAGCAGCGTTCCCCTCGTGCGGGGACAGCCCCAGCATTTT,CASSVPLVRGQPQHF
NA,TRBV9,NA,TRBJ1-2,TGTGCCAGCAGCGTAGCGGCCGGCTTCGACTATGGCTACACCTTC,CASSVAAGFDYGYTF
NA,TRBV27,NA,TRBJ2-6,TGTGCCAGCAGTTTAGGGTACTCTGGGGCCAACGTCTTGACTTTC,CASSLGYSGANVLTF
NA,TRBV25-1,NA,TRBJ2-7,TGTGCCAGCAATCGGGGAACCTACGAGCAGTACTTC,CASNRGTYEQYF
NA,TRBV7-2,TRBD2,TRBJ2-3,TGTGCCAGCAGCCCCTCTAGCGGGAGTACAGATACGCAGTATTTT,CASSPSSGSTDTQYF
NA,TRBV10-1,NA,TRBJ1-1,TGCGCCAGCAGTGAGCTGGTGAACACTGAAGCTTTCTTT,CASSELVNTEAFF
once,TRBV4-1,NA,TRBJ1-4,TGCGCCAGCAGCCAAGATATAATCGTAGGTGGCCGTTCAACTAATGAAAAACTGTTTTTT,CASSQDIIVGGRSTNEKLFF
NA,TRBV29-1,NA,TRBJ1-2,TGCAGCGTCCCGAGTCTAGGAAACTATGGCTACACCTTC,CSVPSLGNYGYTF
NA,TRBV7-6,NA,TRBJ1-3,TGTGCCAGCAGCTTACTACAGGCCGGCTCTGGAAACACCATATATTTT,CASSLLQAGSGNTIYF
NA,TRBV27,NA,TRBJ2-1,TGTGCCAGCAGCCCGAGACGGGGTGCGGATGAGCAGTTCTTC,CASSPRRGADEQFF
once,TRBV5-1,NA,TRBJ1-1,TGCGCCAGCAGGGGCAGGGCTAACACTGAAGCTTTCTTT,CASRGRANTEAFF
NA,TRBV6-6,NA,TRBJ2-1,TGTGCCAGCAGGCGGCAGGGTGCCTACAATGAGCAGTTCTTC,CASRRQGAYNEQFF
once,TRBV5-4,NA,TRBJ2-1,TGTGCCAGCAGCTTGGGAGCGTGGGCCAATGAGCAGTTCTTC,CASSLGAWANEQFF
NA,TRBV14,NA,TRBJ1-2,TGTGCCAGCAGCCCTCGGACGGGGTACCGCTATGGCTACACCTTC,CASSPRTGYRYGYTF
NA,TRBV4-3,TRBD2,TRBJ2-1,TGCGCCAGCAGCCAAGAATCCAGCGGGAGTACGGCATCCTACAATGAGCAGTTCTTC,CASSQESSGSTASYNEQFF
NA,TRBV10-3,TRBD2,TRBJ2-3,TGTGCCATCAGTGATGTAGGGACTAGCCTGGGGTATTTT,CAISDVGTSLGYF
NA,TRBV5-1,NA,TRBJ1-1,TGCGCCAGCAGCCCTTGGGACCCAGGATTGAACACTGAAGCTTTCTTT,CASSPWDPGLNTEAFF
NA,TRBV6-1,NA,TRBJ1-1,TGTGCCAGCAGTGAGTTTGGGTCCCGGGGAGCTTTCTTT,CASSEFGSRGAFF
once,TRBV5-4,NA,TRBJ2-5,TGTGCCAGCAGCTTATTGGGACGTGGGGGCCCAGGGCCAGAGACCCAGTACTTC,CASSLLGRGGPGPETQYF
NA,TRBV7-2,TRBD2,TRBJ2-3,TGTGCCAGCAGCTTGAGGGGACTAGCGGGGGGACCTTACACAGATACGCAGTATTTT,CASSLRGLAGGPYTDTQYF
NA,TRBV7-2,TRBD2,TRBJ2-3,TGTGCCAGCAGCTTAGGACTAGCCTTAGATACGCAGTATTTT,CASSLGLALDTQYF
NA,TRBV5-1,NA,TRBJ2-5,TGCGCCAGCAGCTCTCAAGAGACCCAGTACTTC,CASSSQETQYF
NA,TRBV7-9,NA,TRBJ2-5,TGTGCCAGCAGCTTACTTGGTTCCACAGGGCCGGAGACCCAGTACTTC,CASSLLGSTGPETQYF
NA,TRBV4-1,NA,TRBJ1-5,TGCGCCAGCAGCCAAGTTATCGGGGTGTGGAATCAGCCCCAGCATTTT,CASSQVIGVWNQPQHF
NA,TRBV7-9,NA,TRBJ2-7,TGTGCCAGCAGCCCACTAATACAGCGCTACGAGCAGTACTTC,CASSPLIQRYEQYF